The 5 T cell receptor beta chains below all came from one sample that was sequenced in a study of T cell responses to AZD1222 COVID-19 vaccine. Only in-frame clones appear in the TCRdb table, and some are missing; sequencing was by immunoSEQ multiplex PCR. This sample's clone table lists over 130,000 clones. Sequences were obtained from peripheral blood. These receptors originate from an adult in good health.

The chain uses TRBV18 and TRBJ1-1; D remains ambiguous. Germline loops: CDR1 KGHSH, CDR2 LQKENI. The V end lost 3 bases, the J end lost 1 base, and 12 bases lay between the germline ends. The CDR3 has 15 residues. The CDR3 region is CASSPTYTANTEAFF. In DNA form, the CDR3 reads TGTGCCAGCTCACCTACCTATACAGCGAACACTGAAGCTTTCTTT.

The CDR3 DNA reads as TGTGCCTTTAGGAACAGGGGGTTCACTGAAGCTTTCTTT. It yields the protein CAFRNRGFTEAFF. The rearrangement uses TRBV5-8 and TRBJ1-1; TRBD1 matches at 8 bases. Germline V CDR1 and CDR2: SGHTS, YDEGEE. The V gene end was trimmed by 10 bases and the J gene end by 4 bases; junction bases not matched to a gene: 9. The CDR3 runs 13 residues.

The CDR3 DNA reads as TGCGCCAGCAGCTCCCGGGGGCAGGGCTACACCTTC. It is translated as CASSSRGQGYTF. The rearrangement uses TRBV5-1 and TRBJ1-2, with D possibly TRBD1 on 6 matching bases. CDR3 length: 12 residues. Deletions cut 3 bases from V and 8 bases from J, with 11 bases between. Germline V gene sequence: CDR1 SGHRS, CDR2 YFSETQ.

The V call is TRBV6-6, the J call TRBJ1-3; no definite D call. Germline lookup yields CDR1 MNHNY and CDR2 SVGAGI (reference sequence). The V end was cut by 5 bases, the J end by 2 bases, with 13 bases between. The CDR3 is 15 residues long. CDR3: CASSTSRLPGNTIYF. In nucleotides, the CDR3 is TGTGCCAGCAGTACCAGCAGACTCCCTGGAAACACCATATATTTT.

The V gene is TRBV9, the J gene TRBJ2-1; TRBD1 is a possible D gene (5 bases). V lost 0 bases to trimming and J lost 2 bases, with 9 bases between them. In germline, CDR1 is SGDLS, CDR2 YYNGEE. This CDR3 contains 15 residues. CDR3 DNA: TGTGCCAGCAGCGTAGACCCAGGGCCCTACAATGAGCAGTTCTTC. It yields the protein CASSVDPGPYNEQFF. The full variable domain, in which reference TRBV9 and TRBJ2-1 provide the parts outside the CDR3, is DSGVTQTPKHLITATGQRVTLRCSPRSGDLSVYWYQQSLDQGLQFLIQYYNGEERAKGNILERFSAQQFPDLHSELNLSSLELGDSALYFCASSVDPGPYNEQFFGPGTRLTVL.